This T cell receptor (beta chain) was identified in a study of patients and donors after allogeneic stem cell transplantation. TCRdb used MiXCR to reprocess the RT-PCR reads, holding one entry per CDR3 protein. The data hold approximately 160,000 distinct CDR3 sequences, with around 30% observed a single time. V was pared by 6 bases and J by 2 bases, with 5 bases of the junction left unmatched. The V gene's germline CDR1 is MNHEY and CDR2 SVGAGI. The CDR3 extends over 14 amino acids. The source material was blood, either unsorted or a sorted T cell fraction (not recorded which). The chain recombines TRBV6-5 with TRBJ2-3; 7 nucleotides match TRBD2. This sequence was found in a human donor who was either an allogeneic HSCT recipient or a stem cell or donor lymphocyte infusion donor (not recorded which). It is not recorded whose cells these are; they may come from a transplant donor. This chain's CDR3 is CASSRGLHTDTQYF. In nucleotides, the CDR3 is TGTGCCAGCAGCCGGGGACTACACACAGATACGCAGTATTTT.